Listed below are T cell receptor beta chains from one sample, sequenced in a study of T cell responses to AZD1222 COVID-19 vaccine. Clones were read by immunoSEQ multiplex PCR, and TCRdb kept only the in-frame ones, dropping some. The sample has approximately 100,000 clones, around 92% seen once. The specimen comprised peripheral blood, sampled on day 0 of MenACWY control vaccination. These receptors were taken from an adult in good health. The CDR3 runs from the conserved cysteine through the conserved F or W. A D gene is named only where the DNA matches it firmly. A clone size is listed for some rows: how often the clone was seen (once, few, many), or a class if it is expanded.

D: TRBD1; V: TRBV19; J: TRBJ1-5; size: -; CDR3: CATGTGPHF; DNA: TGTGCCACAGGGACAGGACCGCATTTT
D: -; V: TRBV4-1; J: TRBJ2-1; size: -; CDR3: CASSQARTSGYNEQFF; DNA: TGCGCCAGCAGCCAAGCCCGGACATCCGGTTACAATGAGCAGTTCTTC
D: -; V: TRBV19; J: TRBJ2-2; size: -; CDR3: CASSKTALNTGELFF; DNA: TGTGCCAGTAGTAAGACGGCTTTAAACACCGGGGAGCTGTTTTTT
D: -; V: TRBV11-1; J: TRBJ1-4; size: once; CDR3: CASSLPGYNEKLFF; DNA: TGTGCCAGCAGCTTGCCGGGCTACAATGAAAAACTGTTTTTT
D: -; V: TRBV5-4; J: TRBJ2-7; size: -; CDR3: CASSLGSSDEVGRGIYEQYF; DNA: TGTGCCAGCAGCTTGGGTTCATCGGATGAGGTGGGGCGGGGAATTTACGAGCAGTACTTC
D: -; V: TRBV9; J: TRBJ1-2; size: -; CDR3: CASSAGGTDYGYTF; DNA: TGTGCCAGCAGCGCGGGTGGGACCGACTATGGCTACACCTTC
D: -; V: TRBV7-3; J: TRBJ2-1; size: -; CDR3: CASSLGGSGTNEQFF; DNA: TGTGCCAGCAGCTTAGGGGGCTCCGGGACCAATGAGCAGTTCTTC
D: -; V: TRBV30; J: TRBJ1-4; size: once; CDR3: CAWSPQRATNEKLFF; DNA: TGTGCCTGGAGTCCTCAGAGGGCAACTAATGAAAAACTGTTTTTT
D: -; V: TRBV7-9; J: TRBJ1-2; size: -; CDR3: CASSFAFYGYTF; DNA: TGTGCCAGCAGCTTCGCCTTCTATGGCTACACCTTC
D: -; V: TRBV28; J: TRBJ2-7; size: -; CDR3: CASSRGSYEQYF; DNA: TGTGCCAGCAGTCGAGGCAGCTACGAGCAGTACTTC
D: TRBD1; V: TRBV5-5; J: TRBJ1-2; size: -; CDR3: CASSRQGDGYTF; DNA: TGTGCCAGCAGTCGACAGGGCGATGGCTACACCTTC
D: -; V: TRBV6-1; J: TRBJ1-2; size: -; CDR3: CASSEFSLYGYTF; DNA: TGTGCCAGCAGTGAATTTTCCCTCTATGGCTACACCTTC
D: TRBD2; V: TRBV2; J: TRBJ2-5; size: -; CDR3: CASRLAGVYETQYF; DNA: TGTGCCAGCAGACTAGCGGGGGTGTATGAGACCCAGTACTTC
D: TRBD1; V: TRBV5-1; J: TRBJ2-2; size: -; CDR3: CASSSPGQGVTGELFF; DNA: TGCGCCAGCAGCTCACCGGGACAGGGGGTCACCGGGGAGCTGTTTTTT
D: TRBD1; V: TRBV2; J: TRBJ1-6; size: -; CDR3: CASSEYRGNSPLHF; DNA: TGTGCCAGCAGCGAGTACAGGGGGAACTCACCCCTCCACTTT
D: -; V: TRBV27; J: TRBJ1-1; size: -; CDR3: CASSARRTEAFF; DNA: TGTGCCAGCAGTGCTCGGAGGACTGAAGCTTTCTTT
D: -; V: TRBV5-6; J: TRBJ1-3; size: -; CDR3: CASSFQVLGNTIYF; DNA: TGTGCCAGCAGCTTTCAAGTTCTCGGAAACACCATATATTTT
D: -; V: TRBV4-3; J: TRBJ2-1; size: -; CDR3: CASSSQGASEQFF; DNA: TGCGCCAGCAGCTCCCAAGGGGCCAGTGAGCAGTTCTTC
D: TRBD2; V: TRBV6-4; J: TRBJ2-3; size: -; CDR3: CASRAVLAGGDSTDTQYF; DNA: TGTGCCAGCAGGGCGGTTCTAGCGGGGGGAGATAGCACAGATACGCAGTATTTT
D: -; V: TRBV7-8; J: TRBJ2-2; size: -; CDR3: CASSFTGEAGELFF; DNA: TGTGCCAGCAGCTTCACAGGGGAGGCCGGGGAGCTGTTTTTT
D: TRBD2; V: TRBV7-6; J: TRBJ2-5; size: -; CDR3: CASSNRLAGEQETQYF; DNA: TGTGCCAGCAGCAACAGACTAGCGGGGGAACAAGAGACCCAGTACTTC
D: -; V: TRBV27; J: TRBJ1-1; size: -; CDR3: CASGFGGNTEAFF; DNA: TGTGCCAGCGGATTCGGAGGGAACACTGAAGCTTTCTTT
D: -; V: TRBV3-1/TRBV3-2; J: TRBJ2-3; size: -; CDR3: CASSQVQWGNTDTQYF; DNA: TGTGCCAGCAGCCAAGTTCAGTGGGGCAACACAGATACGCAGTATTTT
D: -; V: TRBV21-1; J: TRBJ2-7; size: -; CDR3: CASSKEKRYEQYF; DNA: TGTGCCAGCAGCAAGGAGAAAAGGTACGAGCAGTACTTC
D: TRBD1; V: TRBV28; J: TRBJ1-2; size: -; CDR3: CASSSGQGYGYTF; DNA: TGTGCCAGCAGTTCGGGACAGGGGTACGGCTACACCTTC
D: -; V: TRBV7-2; J: TRBJ2-7; size: -; CDR3: CASSLDAYEQYF; DNA: TGTGCCAGCAGCTTAGACGCGTACGAGCAGTACTTC
D: -; V: TRBV11-1; J: TRBJ1-3; size: few; CDR3: CASSSDSSGNTIYF; DNA: TGTGCCAGCAGCAGCGACAGCTCTGGAAACACCATATATTTT